The T cell receptor beta chain described here comes from a study of OX40 agonist ivuxolimab in advanced cancers. About the study: Prior therapy, whether anti-PD-1, anti-PD-L1 or anti-CTLA-4, was allowed, and 40% had some.

Assay: immunoSEQ multiplex PCR; the TCRdb copy retains only in-frame clones and omits some. The data contain 60,000 to 85,000 clones, more than 75% of them seen just once; the ten biggest clones take up 4% to 5%. In its sample, this clone was seen once. With baseline, cycle 4 day 1, and cycle 7 day 1 as timepoints, blood was sampled. This CDR3 comprises 16 residues. Per the germline V gene, CDR1 is SGHNT and CDR2 is YYREEE (reference sequence). V dropped 4 bases and J dropped 3; count of bases not matched to a gene: 7. This sample comprised CD4+ or CD8+ T cells sorted from blood, obtained in a trial of the OX40 agonist ivuxolimab. This TCR was sampled from an adult with an advanced solid tumor such as melanoma, head and neck, liver or kidney cancer. The chain combines TRBV5-4 with TRBJ2-3, with TRBD2 identical over 11 bases. The CDR3 protein is CASSRRLAGLTDTQYF. CDR3 DNA: TGTGCCAGCAGCCGCAGACTAGCGGGGTTGACAGATACGCAGTATTTT.